This TCR beta chain was recovered during a study of quantifying T cell responses using KT2 cells. Study information: cDNA was made from DNase-treated RNA using alpha and beta constant primers.

Study results and caveats: Counts of KT2 alpha and beta sequences rose linearly with the number of KT2 cells added.

Known numbers of the T cell clone KT2 were added to PBMC. Each cDNA got a UMI-containing oligo ligated at its 3' end. First-round PCR used 4 cycles and beta primers RC1.1 and RC1.2 covering TRBC1 and TRBC2. TCRdb ran MiXCR on the UMI-ligation and nested PCR reads and lists one entry per CDR3 protein. The sample shows tens of thousands of distinct CDR3 sequences, 11% of them seen only once. In this sample, this clonotype turned up many times. Antigen specificity is unknown. This TCR derives from a human donor. Specimen: PBMCs spiked with cells of the T cell clone KT2.

CDR3 loop: CASSPGGGTSTDTQYF. CDR3 bases: TGTGCCAGCTCACCTGGAGGGGGTACTAGCACAGATACGCAGTATTTT. The chain links TRBV18 to TRBJ2-3; D is possibly TRBD1 or TRBD2 (6 bases each). The length of the CDR3 is 16 residues. Germline V gives CDR1 KGHSH, CDR2 LQKENI. The V gene lost 3 bases and the J gene lost 0 bases, with 13 bases spanning the gap.